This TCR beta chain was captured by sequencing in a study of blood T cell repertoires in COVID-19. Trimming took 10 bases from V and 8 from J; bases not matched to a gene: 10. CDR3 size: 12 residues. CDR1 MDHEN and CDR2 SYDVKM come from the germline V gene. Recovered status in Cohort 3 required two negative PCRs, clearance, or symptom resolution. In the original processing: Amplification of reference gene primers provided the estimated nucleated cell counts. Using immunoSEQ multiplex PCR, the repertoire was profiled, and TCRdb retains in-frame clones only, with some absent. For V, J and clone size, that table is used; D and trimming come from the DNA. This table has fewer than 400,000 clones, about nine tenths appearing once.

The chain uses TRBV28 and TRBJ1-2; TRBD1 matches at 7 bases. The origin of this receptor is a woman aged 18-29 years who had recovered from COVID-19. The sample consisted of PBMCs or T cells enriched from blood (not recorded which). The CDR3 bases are TGTGCCATCAATAAGAACAGGGGCGGCTACACCTTC. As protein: CAINKNRGGYTF.